Listed here are 27 T cell receptor beta chains from one sample, sequenced in a study of cytomegalovirus exposure and HLA in healthy donors. The primer mix had 60 Vbeta and 13 Jbeta primers. TCRdb's copy holds only in-frame clones and misses some; the assay was immunoSEQ multiplex PCR. The repertoire holds approximately 160,000 clones, approximately 88% seen once, with about 0.37% in the top ten. Sequences were obtained from PBMCs. The receptors here all came from a boy aged 2-9 years in good health and CMV-seronegative.

This chain links TRBV9 with TRBJ1-3; D not resolved. This CDR3 has 18 residues. Germline assignment: CDR1 SGDLS and CDR2 YYNGEE. V was pared by 0 bases and J by 0 bases, with 16 bases between. The CDR3 sequence: CASSVDPRTDSSGNTIYF. The CDR3 bases are TGTGCCAGCAGCGTAGACCCCCGGACTGATAGCTCTGGAAACACCATATATTTT.

This clone came up once. The CDR3: CASSWGLAGEETQYF. The CDR3, as DNA: TGCGCCAGCAGCTGGGGACTAGCGGGAGAAGAGACCCAGTACTTC. This chain joins TRBV5-1 and TRBJ2-5; TRBD2 matches 14 bases. V trimming: 3 bases; J trimming: 3 bases; junction bases outside the gene matches: 1. This CDR3 region has 15 residues. Germline values: CDR1 SGHRS, CDR2 YFSETQ.

The chain has TRBV11-1 and TRBJ1-1, with D perhaps matching TRBD1 (5 bases). Deletions cut 0 bases from V and 4 bases from J, with 15 bases between. The CDR3 runs 16 residues. CDR1 SGHAT and CDR2 FQDESV come from the germline V gene (reference sequence). CDR3 nucleotides: TGTGCCAGCAGCTTAGCTGTCGGCAGGGCCTTCACTGAAGCTTTCTTT. This translates into CASSLAVGRAFTEAFF.

The chain combines TRBV6-1 with TRBJ2-7; TRBD1 matches 7 bases. Unmatched junction bases numbered 15, after V lost 10 bases and J lost 3 bases. The CDR3 runs 15 residues. Germline loops: CDR1 MNHNS, CDR2 SASEGT. In DNA, the CDR3 is TGTGCCACCTGCGAGGGACAGACTTCTAGCTACGAGCAGTACTTC. Encoded protein: CATCEGQTSSYEQYF.

V usage is TRBV28 and J usage is TRBJ2-3; a weak D match, TRBD2 (6 bases). CDR3 length: 12 residues. Germline loops: CDR1 MDHEN, CDR2 SYDVKM. V lost 6 bases, J lost 8 bases, and 12 bases lay in between. The CDR3 region is CASSPLGSTQYF. The CDR3 nucleotides read TGTGCCAGCAGCCCCCTCGGGAGTACGCAGTATTTT. Combining the CDR3 with reference TRBV28 and TRBJ2-3 gives the whole variable domain DVKVTQSSRYLVKRTGEKVFLECVQDMDHENMFWYRQDPGLGLRLIYFSYDVKMKEKGDIPEGYSVSREKKERFSLILESASTNQTSMYLCASSPLGSTQYFGPGTRLTVL.

The V and J genes are TRBV19 and TRBJ2-7; the match to TRBD2 covers 14 bases. This CDR3 is built from 13 residues. J gave up 6 bases and V 5 bases, and 0 bases lay outside the gene matches. Germline V gives CDR1 LNHDA, CDR2 SQIVND (reference sequence). The CDR3 bases are TGTGCCAGTAGTGGGACTAGCGGGAGCGAGCAGTACTTC. It is translated as CASSGTSGSEQYF.

The rearrangement links TRBV18 to TRBJ1-1; D not resolved. Germline V gene lookup returns CDR1 KGHSH and CDR2 LQKENI. CDR3 length equals 14 residues. V was clipped by 1 base and J by 3 bases, with 9 bases between them. The CDR3 reads CASSPLGADTEAFF. The DNA of the CDR3 is TGTGCCAGCTCACCACTCGGAGCGGACACTGAAGCTTTCTTT.

The sample holds one count of this clone. This chain links TRBV15 with TRBJ2-1; 10 positions match TRBD2. Germline trimming cut 5 bases from V and 3 bases from J; bases unmatched to any gene: 10. CDR3 size: 17 residues. Germline CDR1 is LNHNV and CDR2 is YYDKDF (reference sequence). CDR3 coding DNA: TGTGCCACCAGCCCGAGGGGGCTAGCGGGGGTCTACAATGAGCAGTTCTTC. Protein: CATSPRGLAGVYNEQFF.

The chain joins TRBV4-1 to TRBJ2-1; D is possibly TRBD1 (5 bases). The germline V and J ends were trimmed by 0 bases and 0 bases, with 21 bases remaining between them. This CDR3 has 20 amino acids. Germline V gene sequence: CDR1 MGHRA, CDR2 YSYEKL. The CDR3 reads CASSQDPQDIAVSSYNEQFF. The CDR3 DNA sequence: TGCGCCAGCAGCCAAGATCCCCAGGACATAGCCGTTAGCTCCTACAATGAGCAGTTCTTC.

Written as DNA, the CDR3 is TGTGCCAGCAGTGGCTCTAGAGGAGGTAGTGAAAAACTGTTTTTT. It encodes CASSGSRGGSEKLFF. The rearrangement joins TRBV6-1 to TRBJ1-4; D ambiguous. This CDR3 contains 15 residues. Trimming left V 4 bases short and J 7 bases short, with 16 bases between. Germline CDR1 reads MNHNS; CDR2 reads SASEGT.

This chain joins TRBV19 and TRBJ1-5, with D maybe TRBD1 (5 bases). Germline V lookup: CDR1 LNHDA, CDR2 SQIVND (reference sequence). The CDR3 is 17 residues long. The V and J ends lost 6 bases and 4 bases respectively, with 22 bases between them. The CDR3 reads CASRYPQGHGPNQPQHF. In DNA form, the CDR3 reads TGTGCCAGTAGGTACCCCCAGGGCCACGGGCCTAATCAGCCCCAGCATTTT.

This clone has a handful of counts. The J gene is TRBJ2-1, the V gene TRBV15; perhaps TRBD2 as D (5 bases). The CDR3 has 15 amino acids. Deletions cut 8 bases from V and 1 base from J, with 15 bases between. Germline-derived CDR1 and CDR2 are LNHNV and YYDKDF (reference sequence). Here the CDR3 DNA reads TGTGCCACCCGAGGGTGGCCCTTTTCCTACAATGAGCAGTTCTTC. Translating it yields CATRGWPFSYNEQFF.

The chain carries TRBV6-4 and TRBJ1-2; TRBD1 matches 10 bases. Per the germline V gene, CDR1 is MRHNA and CDR2 is SNTAGT. The CDR3 is made up of 15 amino acids. The ends lost 0 bases at V and 6 bases at J; junction bases unmatched: 4. The CDR3 DNA reads TGTGCCAGCAGTGACTCCCCCGGGACAGGGGATGGCTACACCTTC. Residues: CASSDSPGTGDGYTF.

This chain connects TRBV5-8 to TRBJ1-1; 8 nucleotides agree with TRBD1. Germline V gene data show CDR1 as SGHTS and CDR2 as YDEGEE. The CDR3 is made up of 15 amino acids. V was pared by 4 bases and J by 5 bases, with 10 bases of the junction left unmatched. The CDR3 sequence is CASSLVTGGGTEAFF. CDR3 sequence (DNA): TGTGCCAGCAGCCTTGTCACAGGGGGAGGTACTGAAGCTTTCTTT.

The gene calls are TRBV5-1 and TRBJ2-7; TRBD2 matches 7 bases. The CDR3 runs to 14 residues. Looked up from germline, CDR1 is SGHRS and CDR2 is YFSETQ. The J segment lost 6 bases and the V segment lost 3 bases, leaving 9 bases of the junction unmatched. DNA of the CDR3: TGCGCCAGCAGCTGGGGAGGGCAGAAAGGCGAGCAGTACTTC. Translation: CASSWGGQKGEQYF.

The chain recombines TRBV29-1 with TRBJ1-3; D unclear. Germline CDR1 SQVTM, CDR2 ANQGSEA. This CDR3 is 16 amino acids long. V was pared by 5 bases and J by 2 bases, with 19 bases between. The CDR3 DNA is TGCAGCGTTATCGAGGCCGTAGTATATCCTGGAAACACCATATATTTT. This translates into CSVIEAVVYPGNTIYF.

The chain couples TRBV5-1 to TRBJ2-1; TRBD2 matches 7 bases. J gave up 4 bases and V 4 bases, and 14 bases lay outside the gene matches. The CDR3 spans 17 residues. Germline V gene data show CDR1 as SGHRS and CDR2 as YFSETQ. The CDR3 sequence is CASSQRYGASGYNEQFF. The CDR3 DNA is TGCGCCAGCAGCCAGCGATACGGGGCTAGCGGTTACAATGAGCAGTTCTTC.

V usage is TRBV12-5 and J usage is TRBJ2-4; 10 bases align to TRBD2. Germline V lookup: CDR1 LGHNT, CDR2 FRNRAP. The CDR3 has 19 residues. V was clipped by 5 bases and J by 0 bases; unmatched bases: 13. DNA of the CDR3: TGTGCTAGTGGTACAGTACCGGGACTAGCGATACTAGCCAAAAACATTCAGTACTTC. It encodes CASGTVPGLAILAKNIQYF. The full variable domain, its missing parts supplied by reference TRBV12-5 and TRBJ2-4, is DARVTQTPRHKVTEMGQEVTMRCQPILGHNTVFWYRQTMMQGLELLAYFRNRAPLDDSGMPKDRFSAEMPDATLATLKIQPSEPRDSAVYFCASGTVPGLAILAKNIQYFGAGTRLSVL.

The genes are TRBV29-1 and TRBJ2-3; possible D gene TRBD2, 11 bases. Deletions cut 3 bases from V and 3 bases from J, with 25 bases between. Germline-derived CDR1 and CDR2 are SQVTM and ANQGSEA. This CDR3 comprises 18 residues. Here the CDR3 DNA reads TGCAGCGTTGATGGGACAGGGGATAGCGGGAGGGGGACAGATACGCAGTATTTT. Amino acids: CSVDGTGDSGRGTDTQYF.

The count of this clone is one. The CDR3 spells CASSLARGRNMNTEAFF. CDR3 coding DNA: TGCGCCAGCAGCTTGGCCAGGGGTAGGAATATGAACACTGAAGCTTTCTTT. V and J are TRBV5-1 and TRBJ1-1, with D tentatively TRBD1 (6 bases). The CDR3 is 17 amino acids. CDR1 SGHRS and CDR2 YFSETQ come from the germline V gene. V lost 0 bases, J lost 0 bases, and 15 bases lay in between.

The chain is built from TRBV27 and TRBJ2-7; the D gene is possibly TRBD1 (5 bases). V lost 10 bases and J 6 bases, leaving 16 bases between the germline ends. The CDR3 sequence is 12 residues long. CDR1 MNHEY and CDR2 SMNVEV come from the germline V gene (reference sequence). CDR3 in amino acids: CATSVGPSEQYF. The CDR3 DNA sequence: TGTGCCACCTCGGTGGGGCCCTCCGAGCAGTACTTC.

The CDR3, as DNA: TGTGCCAGCCTCACCGCCGGGACAGGGGCCTACGAGCAGTACTTC. It translates to CASLTAGTGAYEQYF. The chain is built from TRBV28 and TRBJ2-7; 10 bases fit TRBD1. CDR1 is MDHEN, CDR2 SYDVKM, per germline. This CDR3 has 15 amino acids. V gave up 8 bases and J gave up 2 bases; unmatched junction bases: 9.

V usage is TRBV4-1 and J usage is TRBJ2-7; 9 bases agree with TRBD1. V lost 4 bases to trimming and J lost 6 bases; unmatched junction nucleotides: 13. CDR1 is MGHRA and CDR2 is YSYEKL in the germline V gene. The CDR3 has 16 residues. For the CDR3, the DNA is TGCGCCAGCAGCCCCCTTCTGACCGGGACAGGGATCGAGCAGTACTTC. As protein: CASSPLLTGTGIEQYF.

This chain connects TRBV5-4 to TRBJ2-3; D is possibly TRBD1 (5 bases). V shed 1 base and J shed 4 bases, with 10 bases lying between them. CDR1 SGHNT and CDR2 YYREEE come from the germline V gene (reference sequence). CDR3 length equals 14 residues. In DNA, the CDR3 is TGTGCCAGCAGCTTGCCTAGGGGTGCAGATACGCAGTATTTT. It yields the protein CASSLPRGADTQYF.

There are a few counts of this clone. The chain combines TRBV18 with TRBJ2-6; no firm D call. Germline V gene data show CDR1 as KGHSH and CDR2 as LQKENI. This CDR3 region has 15 residues. The ends were cut back, 3 bases at V and 5 bases at J, with 11 bases in the middle. This CDR3 reads CASSPEIHRANVLTF. The CDR3 nucleotides read TGTGCCAGCTCACCGGAGATCCATAGGGCCAACGTCCTGACTTTC. The variable domain in full, completed from reference TRBV18 and TRBJ2-6, reads NAGVMQNPRHLVRRRGQEARLRCSPMKGHSHVYWYRQLPEEGLKFMVYLQKENIIDESGMPKERFSAEFPKEGPSILRIQQVVRGDSAAYFCASSPEIHRANVLTFGAGSRLTVL.

This chain uses TRBV19 with TRBJ1-1; a possible D gene is TRBD1 (5 bases). The CDR3 contains 15 residues. Germline assignment: CDR1 LNHDA and CDR2 SQIVND (reference sequence). V was shortened by 5 bases and J by 7 bases, with 20 bases between the two germline ends. The CDR3 region is CASSLTPQGKGEAFF. In DNA, the CDR3 is TGTGCCAGTAGTCTCACCCCGCAGGGTAAGGGTGAAGCTTTCTTT.

The chain employs TRBV7-8 and TRBJ2-1, with D maybe TRBD1 (6 bases). V was pared by 1 base and J by 7 bases, with 14 bases between. Germline loops: CDR1 SGHVS, CDR2 FQNEAQ. This CDR3 comprises 15 residues. The CDR3 DNA reads TGTGCCAGCAGCTTAGAAAGGGGACAACTTAATGAGCAGTTCTTC. It codes for CASSLERGQLNEQFF.